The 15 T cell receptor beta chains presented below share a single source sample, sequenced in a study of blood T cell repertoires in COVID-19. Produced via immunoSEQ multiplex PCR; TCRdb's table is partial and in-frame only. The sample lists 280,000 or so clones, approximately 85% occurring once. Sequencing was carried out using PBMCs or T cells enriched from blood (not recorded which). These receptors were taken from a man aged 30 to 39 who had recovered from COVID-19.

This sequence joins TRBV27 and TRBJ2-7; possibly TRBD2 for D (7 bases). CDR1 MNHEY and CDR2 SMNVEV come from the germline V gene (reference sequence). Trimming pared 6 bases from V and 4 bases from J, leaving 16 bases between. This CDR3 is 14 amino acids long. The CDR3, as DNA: TGTGCCAGCAGGGTTAACGGGGGGCAGTACGAGCAGTACTTC. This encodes CASRVNGGQYEQYF.

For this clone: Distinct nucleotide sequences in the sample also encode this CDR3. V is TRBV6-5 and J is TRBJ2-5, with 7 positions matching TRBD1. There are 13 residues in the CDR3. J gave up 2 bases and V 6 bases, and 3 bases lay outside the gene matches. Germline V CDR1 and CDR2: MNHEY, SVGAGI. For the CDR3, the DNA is TGTGCCAGCAGGGGGACAGCTCAAGAGACCCAGTACTTC. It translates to CASRGTAQETQYF.

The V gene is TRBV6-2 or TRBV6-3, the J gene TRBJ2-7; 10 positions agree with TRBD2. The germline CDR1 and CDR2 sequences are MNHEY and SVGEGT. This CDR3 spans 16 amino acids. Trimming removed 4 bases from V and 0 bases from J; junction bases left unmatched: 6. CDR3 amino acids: CASSSVSGGSSYEQYF. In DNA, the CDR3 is TGTGCCAGCAGTTCCGTTAGCGGGGGGTCCTCCTACGAGCAGTACTTC.

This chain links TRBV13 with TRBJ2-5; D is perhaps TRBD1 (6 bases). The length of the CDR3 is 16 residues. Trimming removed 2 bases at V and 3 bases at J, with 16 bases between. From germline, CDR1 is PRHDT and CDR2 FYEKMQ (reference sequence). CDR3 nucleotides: TGTGCCAGCAGCTTAAAATCCGACAGGCAAAAAGAGACCCAGTACTTC. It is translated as CASSLKSDRQKETQYF. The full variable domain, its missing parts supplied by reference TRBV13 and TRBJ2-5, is AAGVIQSPRHLIKEKRETATLKCYPIPRHDTVYWYQQGPGQDPQFLISFYEKMQSDKGSIPDRFSAQQFSDYHSELNMSSLELGDSALYFCASSLKSDRQKETQYFGPGTRLLVL.

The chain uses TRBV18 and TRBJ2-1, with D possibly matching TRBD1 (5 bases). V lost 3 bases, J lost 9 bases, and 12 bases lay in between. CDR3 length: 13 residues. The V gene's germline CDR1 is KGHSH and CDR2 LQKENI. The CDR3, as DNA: TGTGCCAGCTCACCCGTGGGGCCGGGTGAGCAGTTCTTC. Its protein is CASSPVGPGEQFF.

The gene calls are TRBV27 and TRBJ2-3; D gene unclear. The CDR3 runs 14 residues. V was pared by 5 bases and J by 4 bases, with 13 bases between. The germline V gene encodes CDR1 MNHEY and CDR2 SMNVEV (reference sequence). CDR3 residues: CASSPRWAPDTQYF. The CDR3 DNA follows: TGTGCCAGCAGTCCCCGTTGGGCCCCAGATACGCAGTATTTT.

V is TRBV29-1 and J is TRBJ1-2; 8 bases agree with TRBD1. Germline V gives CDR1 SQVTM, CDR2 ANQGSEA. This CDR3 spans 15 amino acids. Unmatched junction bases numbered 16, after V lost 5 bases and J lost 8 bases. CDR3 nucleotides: TGCAGCGTTCGTTCGGGACAGGAAAATAGAGGGGGCTACACCTTC. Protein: CSVRSGQENRGGYTF. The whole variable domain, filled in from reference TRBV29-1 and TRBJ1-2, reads SAVISQKPSRDICQRGTSLTIQCQVDSQVTMMFWYRQQPGQSLTLIATANQGSEATYESGFVIDKFPISRPNLTFSTLTVSNMSPEDSSIYLCSVRSGQENRGGYTFGSGTRLTVV.

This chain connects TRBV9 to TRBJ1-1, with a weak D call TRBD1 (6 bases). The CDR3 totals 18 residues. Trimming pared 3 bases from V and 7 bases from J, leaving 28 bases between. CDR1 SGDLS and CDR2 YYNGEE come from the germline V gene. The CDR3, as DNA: TGTGCCAGCAGCGCCCTAGCAATCCCGGGACACGGGGGGAATGAAGCTTTCTTT. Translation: CASSALAIPGHGGNEAFF. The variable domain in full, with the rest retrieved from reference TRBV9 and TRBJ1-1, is DSGVTQTPKHLITATGQRVTLRCSPRSGDLSVYWYQQSLDQGLQFLIQYYNGEERAKGNILERFSAQQFPDLHSELNLSSLELGDSALYFCASSALAIPGHGGNEAFFGQGTRLTVV.

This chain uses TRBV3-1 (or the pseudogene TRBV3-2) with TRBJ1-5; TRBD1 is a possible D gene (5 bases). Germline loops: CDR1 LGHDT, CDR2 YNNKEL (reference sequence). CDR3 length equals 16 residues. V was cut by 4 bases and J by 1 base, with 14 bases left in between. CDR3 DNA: TGTGCCAGCAGCCCCACCGCAGGGCTGAGCAATCAGCCCCAGCATTTT. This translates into CASSPTAGLSNQPQHF.

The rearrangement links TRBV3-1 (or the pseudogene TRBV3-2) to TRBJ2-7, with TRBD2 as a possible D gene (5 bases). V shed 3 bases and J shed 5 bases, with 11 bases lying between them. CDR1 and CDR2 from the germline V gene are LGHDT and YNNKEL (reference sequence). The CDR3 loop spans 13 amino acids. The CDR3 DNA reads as TGTGCCAGCAGCCAGTTCGCCGGGAACGAGCAGTACTTC. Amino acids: CASSQFAGNEQYF.

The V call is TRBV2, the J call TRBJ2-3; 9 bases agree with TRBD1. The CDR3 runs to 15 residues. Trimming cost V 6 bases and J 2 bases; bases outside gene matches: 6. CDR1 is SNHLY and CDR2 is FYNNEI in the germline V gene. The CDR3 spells CASSSTGGLTDTQYF. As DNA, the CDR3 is TGTGCCAGCAGCAGCACAGGGGGCCTCACAGATACGCAGTATTTT.

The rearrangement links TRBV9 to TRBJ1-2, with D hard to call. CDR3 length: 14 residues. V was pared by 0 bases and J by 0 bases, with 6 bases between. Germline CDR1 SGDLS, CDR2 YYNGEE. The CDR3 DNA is TGTGCCAGCAGCGTAGGGGAGTCTAACTATGGCTACACCTTC. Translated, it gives CASSVGESNYGYTF.

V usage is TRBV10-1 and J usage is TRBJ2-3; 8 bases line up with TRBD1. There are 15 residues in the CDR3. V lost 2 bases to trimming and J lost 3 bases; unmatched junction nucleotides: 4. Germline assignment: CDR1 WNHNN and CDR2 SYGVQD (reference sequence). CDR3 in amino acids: CASSENRGMTDTQYF. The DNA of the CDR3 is TGCGCCAGCAGTGAGAACAGGGGGATGACAGATACGCAGTATTTT.

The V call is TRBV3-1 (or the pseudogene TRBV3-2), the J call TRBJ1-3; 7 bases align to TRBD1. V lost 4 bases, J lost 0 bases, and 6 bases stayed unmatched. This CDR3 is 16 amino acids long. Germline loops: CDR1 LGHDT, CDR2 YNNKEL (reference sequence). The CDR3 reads CASSPPTGTSGNTIYF. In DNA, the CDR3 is TGTGCCAGCAGCCCTCCGACAGGGACCTCTGGAAACACCATATATTTT.

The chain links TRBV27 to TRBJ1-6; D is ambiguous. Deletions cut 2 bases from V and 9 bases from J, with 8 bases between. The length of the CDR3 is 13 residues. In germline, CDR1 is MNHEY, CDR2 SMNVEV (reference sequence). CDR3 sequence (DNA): TGTGCCAGCAGTTTAGAGGTTCGTTCACCCCTCCACTTT. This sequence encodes CASSLEVRSPLHF.